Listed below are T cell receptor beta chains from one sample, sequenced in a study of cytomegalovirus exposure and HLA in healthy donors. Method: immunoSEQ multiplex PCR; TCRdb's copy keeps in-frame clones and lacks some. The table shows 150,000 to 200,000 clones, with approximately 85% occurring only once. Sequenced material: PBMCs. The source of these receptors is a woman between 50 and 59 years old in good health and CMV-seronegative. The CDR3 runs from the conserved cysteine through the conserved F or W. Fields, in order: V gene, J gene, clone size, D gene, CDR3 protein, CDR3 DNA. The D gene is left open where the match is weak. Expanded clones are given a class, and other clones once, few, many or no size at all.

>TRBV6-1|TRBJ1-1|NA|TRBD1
CASTRTGGGTEAFF
TGTGCCAGCACTAGGACAGGGGGAGGGACTGAAGCTTTCTTT
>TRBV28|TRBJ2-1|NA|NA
CASTAPGDYNEQFF
TGTGCCAGCACCGCCCCAGGGGACTACAATGAGCAGTTCTTC
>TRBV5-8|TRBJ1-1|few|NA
CASSTAELNTEAFF
TGTGCCAGCAGCACCGCGGAGTTGAACACTGAAGCTTTCTTT
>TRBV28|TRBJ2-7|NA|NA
CASSFRDEQYF
TGTGCCAGCAGTTTCAGGGACGAGCAGTACTTC
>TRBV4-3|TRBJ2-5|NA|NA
CASSQDRGAGETQYF
TGCGCCAGCAGCCAAGATCGGGGGGCAGGAGAGACCCAGTACTTC
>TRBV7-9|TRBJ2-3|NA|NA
CARASRDTQYF
TGTGCCAGGGCGAGCAGGGATACGCAGTATTTT
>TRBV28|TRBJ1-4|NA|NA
CASSFETATNEKLFF
TGTGCCAGCAGTTTCGAGACAGCAACTAATGAAAAACTGTTTTTT
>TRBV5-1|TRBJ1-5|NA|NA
CASSLEGGQPQHF
TGCGCCAGCAGCTTGGAAGGGGGTCAGCCCCAGCATTTT
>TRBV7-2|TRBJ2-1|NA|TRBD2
CASSLVPASGSQDEQFF
TGTGCCAGCAGCCTTGTCCCCGCTAGCGGGAGTCAGGATGAGCAGTTCTTC
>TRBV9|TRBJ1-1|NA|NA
CASSVQGNTEAFF
TGTGCCAGCAGCGTACAGGGAAACACTGAAGCTTTCTTT
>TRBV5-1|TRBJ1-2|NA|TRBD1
CASSRGQGRYGYTF
TGCGCCAGCAGCAGGGGACAGGGAAGGTATGGCTACACCTTC
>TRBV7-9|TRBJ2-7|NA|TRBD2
CASASAGVIYEQYF
TGTGCCAGCGCATCAGCGGGAGTTATTTACGAGCAGTACTTC
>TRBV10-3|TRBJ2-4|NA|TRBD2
CAISAGSGGSRNIQYF
TGTGCCATCAGCGCCGGAAGCGGGGGGAGTCGGAACATTCAGTACTTC
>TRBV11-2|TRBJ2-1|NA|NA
CASSLHPRIRGNEQFF
TGTGCCAGCAGCTTACACCCGCGGATCAGAGGCAATGAGCAGTTCTTC
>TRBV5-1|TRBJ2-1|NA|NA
CASSLLRRDEQFF
TGCGCCAGCAGCCTGCTCCGACGGGATGAGCAGTTCTTC
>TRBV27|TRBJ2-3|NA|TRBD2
CASSLNPGGSTDTQYF
TGTGCCAGCAGTTTAAACCCGGGAGGGAGCACAGATACGCAGTATTTT
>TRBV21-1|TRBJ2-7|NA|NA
CASSKAHRQGASYEQYF
TGTGCCAGCAGCAAAGCGCATCGACAGGGGGCATCTTACGAGCAGTACTTC
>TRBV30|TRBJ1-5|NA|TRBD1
CAWASGQINQPQHF
TGTGCCTGGGCCTCGGGACAGATCAATCAGCCCCAGCATTTT
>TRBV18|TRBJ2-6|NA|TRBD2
CASSSTLLAGGSGANVLTF
TGTGCCAGCTCTTCTACCTTACTAGCGGGTGGCTCTGGGGCCAACGTCCTGACTTTC
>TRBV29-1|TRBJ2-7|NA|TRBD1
CSVEVDRGTGQYF
TGCAGCGTTGAAGTGGACAGGGGAACAGGGCAGTACTTC
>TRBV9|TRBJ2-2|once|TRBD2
CASSAASGATGELFF
TGTGCCAGCAGCGCCGCGAGCGGGGCCACCGGGGAGCTGTTTTTT
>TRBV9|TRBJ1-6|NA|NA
CASSVAGVNSPLHF
TGTGCCAGCAGCGTCGCCGGGGTTAATTCACCCCTCCACTTT
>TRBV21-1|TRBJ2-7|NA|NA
CASSKGRLAGFNEQYF
TGTGCCAGCAGCAAAGGACGACTAGCGGGATTCAACGAGCAGTACTTC
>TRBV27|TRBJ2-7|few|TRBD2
CASSFSQTSGATKQYF
TGTGCCAGCAGTTTCTCTCAGACTAGCGGGGCTACGAAGCAGTACTTC
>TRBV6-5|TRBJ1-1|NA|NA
CATIKLKQGRTEAFF
TGTGCCACGATTAAACTAAAACAGGGTAGAACTGAAGCTTTCTTT
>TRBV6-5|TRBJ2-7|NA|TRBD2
CASRGDYKIYEQYF
TGTGCCAGCAGAGGGGACTACAAAATCTACGAGCAGTACTTC
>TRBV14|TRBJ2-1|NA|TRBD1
CASSQPGTGSNEQFF
TGTGCCAGCAGCCAACCCGGGACAGGGTCGAATGAGCAGTTCTTC
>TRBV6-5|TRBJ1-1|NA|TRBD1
CASSPPRGMNTEAFF
TGTGCCAGCAGTCCCCCCAGGGGGATGAACACTGAAGCTTTCTTT
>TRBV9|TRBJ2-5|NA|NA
CASSPSGLLETQYF
TGTGCCAGCAGCCCCTCGGGTCTTCTAGAGACCCAGTACTTC
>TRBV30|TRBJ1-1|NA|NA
CAWSLPPDGINTEAFF
TGTGCCTGGAGTCTACCACCGGACGGGATAAACACTGAAGCTTTCTTT
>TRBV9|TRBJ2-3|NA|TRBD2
CASSVGSGSGVKAQYF
TGTGCCAGCAGCGTAGGTAGCGGGAGCGGGGTAAAGGCGCAGTATTTT
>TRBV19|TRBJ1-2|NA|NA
CASSLQGGGYTF
TGTGCCAGTAGTCTACAGGGTGGTGGCTACACCTTC
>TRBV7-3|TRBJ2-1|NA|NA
CASSLTGGSYNEQFF
TGTGCCAGCAGCTTAACTGGCGGCTCCTACAATGAGCAGTTCTTC
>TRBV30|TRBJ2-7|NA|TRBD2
CAWSGRESEQYF
TGTGCCTGGAGTGGGCGGGAGAGCGAGCAGTACTTC
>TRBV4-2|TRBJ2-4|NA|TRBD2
CASSKDLAGALAKNIQYF
TGTGCCAGCAGCAAGGACCTAGCGGGGGCCCTGGCCAAAAACATTCAGTACTTC
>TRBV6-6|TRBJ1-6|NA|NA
CASSKGGNSPLHF
TGTGCCAGCAGTAAAGGAGGGAATTCACCCCTCCACTTT
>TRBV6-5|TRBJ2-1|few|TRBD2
CASRARGGGNNEQFF
TGTGCCAGCAGAGCGAGGGGCGGGGGTAACAATGAGCAGTTCTTC
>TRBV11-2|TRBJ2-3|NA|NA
CASSPSAGSTQYF
TGTGCCAGCAGCCCGTCGGCGGGGAGTACGCAGTATTTT
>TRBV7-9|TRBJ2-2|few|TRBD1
CASKLQGGFRTGELFF
TGTGCCAGCAAACTACAGGGGGGTTTTCGCACCGGGGAGCTGTTTTTT
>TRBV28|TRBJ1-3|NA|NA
CASSFGAGRSGNTIYF
TGTGCCAGCAGTTTCGGCGCAGGGCGGTCTGGAAACACCATATATTTT
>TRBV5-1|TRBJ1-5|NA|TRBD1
CASSLWPGQGGSQPQHF
TGCGCCAGCAGCTTGTGGCCGGGACAGGGCGGGTCTCAGCCCCAGCATTTT
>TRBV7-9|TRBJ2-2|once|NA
CASSLYRENTGELFF
TGTGCCAGCAGCTTATACAGGGAGAACACCGGGGAGCTGTTTTTT
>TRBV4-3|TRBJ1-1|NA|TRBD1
CASSGTGEKNTEAFF
TGCGCCAGCAGTGGGACAGGTGAGAAGAACACTGAAGCTTTCTTT
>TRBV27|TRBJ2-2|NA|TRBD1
CASKTGGQGELFF
TGTGCCAGCAAAACAGGGGGTCAGGGGGAGCTGTTTTTT
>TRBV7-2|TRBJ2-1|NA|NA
CASSPSRGGVQEQFF
TGTGCCAGCAGCCCGTCGAGGGGCGGGGTACAGGAGCAGTTCTTC
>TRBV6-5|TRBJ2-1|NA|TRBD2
CASTKTSGSVDEQFF
TGTGCCAGCACTAAGACTAGCGGGAGTGTAGATGAGCAGTTCTTC
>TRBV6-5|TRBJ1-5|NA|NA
CASSRAVGGNQPQHF
TGTGCCAGCAGCCGCGCCGTGGGGGGAAATCAGCCCCAGCATTTT
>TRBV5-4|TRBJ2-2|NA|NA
CASSRGTGELFF
TGTGCCAGCAGCCGAGGCACCGGGGAGCTGTTTTTT
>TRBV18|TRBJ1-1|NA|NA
CASLEPGSNTEAFF
TGTGCCAGCTTGGAACCAGGGTCGAACACTGAAGCTTTCTTT
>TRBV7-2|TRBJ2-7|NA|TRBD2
CASTTTSGRAGEQYF
TGTGCCAGCACCACGACTAGCGGGAGGGCCGGCGAGCAGTACTTC
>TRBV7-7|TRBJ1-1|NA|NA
CASSYDRNTEAFF
TGTGCCAGCAGCTATGACAGGAACACTGAAGCTTTCTTT
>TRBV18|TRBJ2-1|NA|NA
CASSPAGGTYNEQFF
TGTGCCAGCTCACCGGCCGGGGGAACCTACAATGAGCAGTTCTTC
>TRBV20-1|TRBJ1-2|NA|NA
CSARDRRYTF
TGCAGTGCTAGAGACAGGCGCTACACCTTC